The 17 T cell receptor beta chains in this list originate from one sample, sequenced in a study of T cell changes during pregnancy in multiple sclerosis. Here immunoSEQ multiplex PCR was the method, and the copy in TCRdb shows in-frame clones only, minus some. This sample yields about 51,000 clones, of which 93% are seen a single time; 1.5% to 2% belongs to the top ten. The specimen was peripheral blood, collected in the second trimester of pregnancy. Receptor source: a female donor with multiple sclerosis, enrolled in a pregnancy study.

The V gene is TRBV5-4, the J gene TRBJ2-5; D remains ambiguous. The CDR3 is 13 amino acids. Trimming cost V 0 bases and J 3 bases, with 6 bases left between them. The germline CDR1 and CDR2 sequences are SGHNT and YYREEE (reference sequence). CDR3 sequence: CASSLVSEETQYF. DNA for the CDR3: TGTGCCAGCAGCTTGGTGTCGGAAGAGACCCAGTACTTC.

The CDR3 sequence is CARSLEGFYVYEQYF. The DNA for the CDR3 is TGTGCCAGAAGCTTGGAGGGGTTTTACGTCTACGAGCAGTACTTC. J is TRBJ2-7 and V is TRBV5-3; weak D call: TRBD1 (5 bases). TRBV5-3 has ORF status, its function being uncertain. Trimming removed 0 bases from V and 3 bases from J, with 13 bases in between. This CDR3 is built from 15 residues.

CDR3 sequence reads: CASSPDADSSSYNEQFF. The CDR3 coding sequence is TGTGCCAGCAGCCCCGACGCGGATAGCAGCTCCTACAATGAGCAGTTCTTC. This sequence joins TRBV7-6 and TRBJ2-1; unclear D gene. V was trimmed by 5 bases and J by 0 bases, leaving 17 bases between them. Germline CDR1 is SGHVS and CDR2 is FNYEAQ. This CDR3 is 17 amino acids long.

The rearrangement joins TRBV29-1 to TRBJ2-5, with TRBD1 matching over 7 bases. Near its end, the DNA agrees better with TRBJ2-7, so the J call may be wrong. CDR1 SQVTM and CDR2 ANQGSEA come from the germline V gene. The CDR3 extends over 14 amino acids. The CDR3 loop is CSVVTGEVTYEQYF. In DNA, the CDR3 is TGCAGCGTTGTAACAGGGGAAGTAACCTACGAGCAGTACTTC.

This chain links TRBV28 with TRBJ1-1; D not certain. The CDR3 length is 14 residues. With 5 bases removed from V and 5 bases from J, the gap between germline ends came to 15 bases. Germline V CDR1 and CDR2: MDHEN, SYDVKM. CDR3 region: CASSRILGRTEAFF. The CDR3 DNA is TGTGCCAGCAGTCGGATATTAGGGAGGACTGAAGCTTTCTTT.

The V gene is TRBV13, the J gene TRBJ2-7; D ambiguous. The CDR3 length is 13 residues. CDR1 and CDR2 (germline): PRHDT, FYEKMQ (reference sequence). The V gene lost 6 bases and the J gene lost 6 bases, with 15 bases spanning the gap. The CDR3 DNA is TGTGCCAGCAGGGTTCGGTCCTCGGGCGAGCAGTACTTC. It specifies CASRVRSSGEQYF.

CDR3 sequence reads: CASSGTSGRSGELFF. CDR3 nucleotide sequence: TGTGCCAGCTCCGGGACTAGCGGGAGGTCTGGGGAGCTGTTTTTT. This chain connects TRBV6-5 to TRBJ2-2, with 15 bases identical to TRBD2. The CDR3 length is 15 residues. CDR1 and CDR2 from the germline V gene are MNHEY and SVGAGI. With V trimmed by 8 bases and J by 8 bases, 6 bases remained unmatched.

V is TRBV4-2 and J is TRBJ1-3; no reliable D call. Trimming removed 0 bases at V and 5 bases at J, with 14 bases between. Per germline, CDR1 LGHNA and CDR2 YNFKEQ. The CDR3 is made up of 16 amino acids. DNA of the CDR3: TGTGCCAGCAGCCAAGATCGTTCCGGGGATCGAAACACCATATATTTT. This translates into CASSQDRSGDRNTIYF.

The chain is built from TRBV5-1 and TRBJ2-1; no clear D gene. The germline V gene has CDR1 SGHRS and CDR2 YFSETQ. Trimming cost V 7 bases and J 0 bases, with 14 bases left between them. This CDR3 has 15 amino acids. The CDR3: CASAMSPSSYNEQFF. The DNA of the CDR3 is TGCGCCAGCGCCATGTCCCCCAGCTCCTACAATGAGCAGTTCTTC.

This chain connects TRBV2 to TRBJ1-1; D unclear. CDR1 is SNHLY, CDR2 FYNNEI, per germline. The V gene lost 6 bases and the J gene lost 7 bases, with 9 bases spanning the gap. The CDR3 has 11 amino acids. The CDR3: CASSLRYEAFF. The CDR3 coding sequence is TGTGCCAGCAGCCTGCGCTATGAAGCTTTCTTT.

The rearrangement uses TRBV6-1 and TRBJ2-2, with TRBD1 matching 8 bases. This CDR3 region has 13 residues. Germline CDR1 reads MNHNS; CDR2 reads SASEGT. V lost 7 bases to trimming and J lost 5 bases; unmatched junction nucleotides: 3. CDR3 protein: CASNRGTTGELFF. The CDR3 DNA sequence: TGTGCCAGCAACAGGGGGACGACCGGGGAGCTGTTTTTT.

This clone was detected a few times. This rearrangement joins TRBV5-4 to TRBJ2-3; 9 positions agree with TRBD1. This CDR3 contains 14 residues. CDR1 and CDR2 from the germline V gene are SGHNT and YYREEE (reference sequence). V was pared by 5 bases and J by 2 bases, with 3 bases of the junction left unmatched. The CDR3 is CASSRTGDTDTQYF. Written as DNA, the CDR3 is TGTGCCAGCAGTCGGACAGGGGACACAGATACGCAGTATTTT.

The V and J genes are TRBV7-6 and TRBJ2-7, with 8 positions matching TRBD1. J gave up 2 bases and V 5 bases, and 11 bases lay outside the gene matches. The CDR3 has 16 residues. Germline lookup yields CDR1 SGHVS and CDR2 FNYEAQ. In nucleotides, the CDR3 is TGTGCCAGCAGCCCAAGCGGCGGGACAGGTGCCTACGAGCAGTACTTC. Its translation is CASSPSGGTGAYEQYF.

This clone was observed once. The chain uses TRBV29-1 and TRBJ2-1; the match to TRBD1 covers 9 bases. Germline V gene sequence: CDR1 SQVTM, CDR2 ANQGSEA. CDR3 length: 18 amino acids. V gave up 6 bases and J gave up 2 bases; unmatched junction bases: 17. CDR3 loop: CSVGDREKAGITYNEQFF. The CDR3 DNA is TGCAGCGTCGGGGACAGGGAGAAAGCGGGAATAACCTACAATGAGCAGTTCTTC.

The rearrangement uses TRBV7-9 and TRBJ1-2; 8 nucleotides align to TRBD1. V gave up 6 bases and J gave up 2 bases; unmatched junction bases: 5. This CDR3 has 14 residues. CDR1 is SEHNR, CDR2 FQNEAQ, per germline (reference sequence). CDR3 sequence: CASRGDRTNYGYTF. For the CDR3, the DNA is TGTGCCAGCAGAGGGGACAGGACCAACTATGGCTACACCTTC.

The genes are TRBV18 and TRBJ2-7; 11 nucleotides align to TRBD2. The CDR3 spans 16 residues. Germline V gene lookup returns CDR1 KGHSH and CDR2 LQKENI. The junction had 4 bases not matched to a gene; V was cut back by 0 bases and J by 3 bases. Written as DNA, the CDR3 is TGTGCCAGCTCACCACCGTCACTAGCGGGAGTCTACGAGCAGTACTTC. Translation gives CASSPPSLAGVYEQYF.

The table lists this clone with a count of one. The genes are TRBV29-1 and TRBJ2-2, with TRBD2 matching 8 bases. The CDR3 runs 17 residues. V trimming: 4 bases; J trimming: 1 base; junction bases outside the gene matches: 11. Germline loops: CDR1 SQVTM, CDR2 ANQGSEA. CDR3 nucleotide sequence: TGCAGCGTTGCGGGGGGGGCTCCGCCTCTGAACACCGGGGAGCTGTTTTTT. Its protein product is CSVAGGAPPLNTGELFF.